This passage covers 25 T cell receptor beta chains from one sample sequenced in a study of blood T cell repertoires in COVID-19. This table comes from immunoSEQ multiplex PCR, and its TCRdb copy is limited to in-frame clones, with some not included. The profile shows around 150,000 clones, more than 60% of them singletons. Sequenced input: peripheral blood. Receptors originate from a man aged 50 to 60 with acute or convalescent COVID-19.

The chain couples TRBV7-7 to TRBJ2-5, with TRBD1 matching 9 bases. CDR1 and CDR2 (germline): SSHAT, FNYEAQ (reference sequence). CDR3 length: 13 residues. J lost 3 bases, V lost 5 bases, and 1 base had no gene match. CDR3 sequence reads: CASSRDREETQYF. The CDR3 DNA sequence: TGTGCCAGCAGCAGGGACAGGGAAGAGACCCAGTACTTC.

This clone was recorded only once. The rearrangement uses TRBV4-1 and TRBJ2-7; D ambiguous. The germline CDR1 and CDR2 sequences are MGHRA and YSYEKL. The CDR3 spans 12 residues. V was clipped by 1 base and J by 2 bases, with 3 bases between them. Here the CDR3 reads CASSQVAYEQYF. In DNA form, the CDR3 reads TGCGCCAGCAGCCAAGTAGCCTACGAGCAGTACTTC.

The chain is built from TRBV3-1 (or the pseudogene TRBV3-2) and TRBJ2-6, with TRBD1 matching 10 bases. CDR3 length: 18 residues. The V gene's germline CDR1 is LGHDT and CDR2 YNNKEL (reference sequence). The junction had 6 bases not matched to a gene; V was cut back by 3 bases and J by 1 base. Here the CDR3 reads CASSQPGQGKSGANVLTF. The CDR3 DNA reads as TGTGCCAGCAGCCAGCCGGGACAGGGGAAATCTGGGGCCAACGTCCTGACTTTC.

The CDR3 DNA is TGTGCCATCATGGAGGGGGCGAATTCACCCCTCCACTTT. Amino acids: CAIMEGANSPLHF. The V gene is TRBV28, the J gene TRBJ1-6, with 7 bases identical to TRBD1. Trimming at V came to 10 bases and at J to 7 bases, leaving 7 bases not matched to a gene. The CDR3 runs 13 residues. CDR1 and CDR2 from the germline V gene are MDHEN and SYDVKM. Complete variable domain (other parts from reference TRBV28 and TRBJ1-6): DVKVTQSSRYLVKRTGEKVFLECVQDMDHENMFWYRQDPGLGLRLIYFSYDVKMKEKGDIPEGYSVSREKKERFSLILESASTNQTSMYLCAIMEGANSPLHFGNGTRLTVT.

The chain uses TRBV6-5 and TRBJ2-3; 8 bases are a match to TRBD1. The germline V gene has CDR1 MNHEY and CDR2 SVGAGI. V lost 6 bases, J lost 4 bases, and 6 bases stayed unmatched. The CDR3 loop spans 14 amino acids. CDR3 nucleotides: TGTGCCAGCAGCCCGACAGGGGCACCAGATACGCAGTATTTT. This gives the protein CASSPTGAPDTQYF.

The V call is TRBV7-9, the J call TRBJ2-3; TRBD2 is a possible D gene (6 bases). Trimming pared 2 bases from V and 3 bases from J, leaving 15 bases between. Germline-derived CDR1 and CDR2 are SEHNR and FQNEAQ (reference sequence). The CDR3 is made up of 16 amino acids. CDR3 sequence (DNA): TGTGCCAGCAGCTTAAGGGCCGTGGGGGGTACAGATACGCAGTATTTT. It is translated as CASSLRAVGGTDTQYF.

The chain combines TRBV30 with TRBJ2-3, with D possibly being TRBD2 (5 bases). Germline assignment: CDR1 GTSNPN and CDR2 SVGIG (reference sequence). V was clipped by 0 bases and J by 2 bases, with 9 bases between them. CDR3 length: 14 residues. CDR3 in amino acids: CAWSVRGTTDTQYF. The CDR3 DNA reads TGTGCCTGGAGTGTTCGGGGTACCACAGATACGCAGTATTTT.

The chain joins TRBV12-5 to TRBJ2-6; 9 bases are shared with TRBD1. The CDR3 covers 18 residues. Germline assignment: CDR1 LGHNT and CDR2 FRNRAP. The junction had 9 bases not matched to a gene; V was cut back by 2 bases and J by 4 bases. Written as DNA, the CDR3 is TGTGCTAGTGGTTTGCCCCGGGACAGGGATTCCGGGGCCAACGTCCTGACTTTC. Encoded protein: CASGLPRDRDSGANVLTF.

The CDR3 spells CASSEGRGYTF. The DNA for the CDR3 is TGTGCCAGCAGTGAGGGTCGGGGCTACACCTTC. V usage is TRBV27 and J usage is TRBJ1-2; D remains unclear. V was trimmed by 5 bases and J by 8 bases, leaving 9 bases between them. The CDR3 loop spans 11 amino acids. Germline V gene data show CDR1 as MNHEY and CDR2 as SMNVEV (reference sequence).

This rearrangement joins TRBV7-9 to TRBJ1-1; D not certain. The germline gives CDR1 SEHNR, CDR2 FQNEAQ (reference sequence). V was cut by 5 bases and J by 4 bases, with 17 bases left in between. CDR3 size: 15 residues. For the CDR3, the DNA is TGTGCCAGCAGCCCGGGATTTCGGGAGGGCACTGAAGCTTTCTTT. It translates to CASSPGFREGTEAFF.

This clone has only one observation. The gene calls are TRBV3-1 (or the pseudogene TRBV3-2) and TRBJ2-2; D is undetermined. There are 12 residues in the CDR3. Trimming removed 5 bases at V and 9 bases at J, with 10 bases between. CDR1 LGHDT and CDR2 YNNKEL come from the germline V gene (reference sequence). CDR3 DNA: TGTGCCAGCAGCTTCTTCCCCCGGGAGCTGTTTTTT. Protein product: CASSFFPRELFF.

The V call is TRBV2, the J call TRBJ2-2, with D maybe TRBD1 (6 bases). V lost 9 bases and J lost 12, with 20 bases in between. This CDR3 contains 13 residues. Per the germline V gene, CDR1 is SNHLY and CDR2 is FYNNEI. As DNA, the CDR3 is TGTGCCAGTGCCGCCTTAGGGACAAATAAGCTGTTTTTT. Its translation is CASAALGTNKLFF.

The rearrangement uses TRBV4-2 and TRBJ2-3, with 14 bases lining up with TRBD2. This CDR3 region has 17 residues. Per germline, CDR1 LGHNA and CDR2 YNFKEQ. V shed 2 bases, J shed 4 bases, and the junction held 5 bases outside the gene matches. In nucleotides, the CDR3 is TGTGCCAGCAGCCAACTGACTAGCGGGGGGGCCCCAGATACGCAGTATTTT. Translation gives CASSQLTSGGAPDTQYF.

The chain couples TRBV2 to TRBJ1-5; D ambiguous. The CDR3 consists of 16 residues. Deletions cut 2 bases from V and 2 bases from J, with 13 bases between. CDR1 and CDR2 (germline): SNHLY, FYNNEI. The CDR3 nucleotides are TGTGCCAGCAGTGAACGAGGGATCCTGGGCAATCAGCCCCAGCATTTT. Translating it yields CASSERGILGNQPQHF.

V is TRBV21-1 and J is TRBJ1-5. TRBV21-1 is classified as a pseudogene. The CDR3 runs to 17 residues. The CDR3 loop reads CASSKLKNRRGNQPQHF. As DNA, the CDR3 is TGTGCCAGCAGCAAATTAAAGAACAGGCGGGGGAATCAGCCCCAGCATTTT.

The chain couples TRBV27 to TRBJ1-6; D may be TRBD1 (5 bases). Germline V CDR1 and CDR2: MNHEY, SMNVEV (reference sequence). Trimming shortened V by 6 bases and J by 0 bases, and 9 bases separated the two germline ends. CDR3 length: 15 amino acids. This CDR3 reads CASRPDSSYNSPLHF. Written as DNA, the CDR3 is TGTGCCAGCAGACCTGACAGCTCCTATAATTCACCCCTCCACTTT.

DNA of the CDR3: TGTGCCAGCTCACCATTTTCATCAGGTTCACCCCTCCACTTT. It codes for CASSPFSSGSPLHF. The chain links TRBV18 to TRBJ1-6; D not resolved. V dropped 2 bases and J dropped 9 bases, with 11 bases sitting between them. CDR1 and CDR2 from the germline V gene are KGHSH and LQKENI. The CDR3 length is 14 residues.

A few counts support this clone. The rearrangement joins TRBV2 to TRBJ1-2; the match to TRBD1 covers 8 bases. The CDR3 covers 13 residues. Germline CDR1 and CDR2: SNHLY and FYNNEI. Losses at the gene ends were 3 bases for V and 6 bases for J; bases not matched to a gene: 3. The chain's CDR3 is CASSEDRDNGYTF. The CDR3 DNA follows: TGTGCCAGCAGTGAGGACAGGGACAATGGCTACACCTTC. The complete variable domain, with remaining parts taken from reference TRBV2 and TRBJ1-2, reads EPEVTQTPSHQVTQMGQEVILRCVPISNHLYFYWYRQILGQKVEFLVSFYNNEISEKSEIFDDQFSVERPDGSNFTLKIRSTKLEDSAMYFCASSEDRDNGYTFGSGTRLTVV.

The V call is TRBV2, the J call TRBJ2-3; TRBD2 agrees at 8 bases. The CDR3 spans 14 residues. Germline V gene data show CDR1 as SNHLY and CDR2 as FYNNEI. J lost 6 bases, V lost 3 bases, and 5 bases had no gene match. The CDR3 nucleotides read TGTGCCAGCAGTGACCCCCAGCGGGGGGATACGCAGTATTTT. It translates to CASSDPQRGDTQYF.

The V and J genes are TRBV15 and TRBJ2-5; 9 bases align to TRBD2. Germline V CDR1 and CDR2: LNHNV, YYDKDF (reference sequence). CDR3 size: 15 residues. Germline trimming cut 8 bases from V and 5 bases from J; bases unmatched to any gene: 12. CDR3 coding DNA: TGTGCCACCCGATGGCGGGGGGGCGTGGGGGAGACCCAGTACTTC. Its translation: CATRWRGGVGETQYF.

This chain links TRBV2 with TRBJ1-1; D remains unclear. The CDR3 length is 11 residues. The V end was cut by 4 bases, the J end by 3 bases, with 3 bases between. CDR1 and CDR2 (germline): SNHLY, FYNNEI. This CDR3 is CASSADTEAFF. The CDR3 nucleotides are TGTGCCAGCAGTGCCGACACTGAAGCTTTCTTT.

The chain has TRBV6-1 and TRBJ1-6, with 9 positions matching TRBD1. The CDR3 is made up of 15 amino acids. Per germline, CDR1 MNHNS and CDR2 SASEGT. The V gene end was trimmed by 2 bases and the J gene end by 8 bases; junction bases not matched to a gene: 4. In nucleotides, the CDR3 is TGTGCCAGCAGTGAACTCGGACAGGGGCATTCACCCCTCCACTTT. It yields the protein CASSELGQGHSPLHF.

This chain uses TRBV20-1 with TRBJ2-3; perhaps TRBD1 as D (6 bases). This CDR3 comprises 11 residues. In germline, CDR1 is DFQATT, CDR2 SNEGSKA (reference sequence). The germline V and J ends were trimmed by 2 bases and 6 bases, with 6 bases remaining between them. CDR3 protein: CSARRGDTQYF. CDR3 nucleotide sequence: TGCAGTGCTAGAAGGGGGGATACGCAGTATTTT.

The V gene is TRBV5-4, the J gene TRBJ2-3; 8 bases match TRBD2. Per germline, CDR1 SGHNT and CDR2 YYREEE (reference sequence). V lost 0 bases, J lost 1 base, and 1 base stayed unmatched. The CDR3 has 15 amino acids. CDR3 protein: CASSLDSGGTDTQYF. The CDR3 nucleotides are TGTGCCAGCAGCTTGGATAGCGGGGGCACAGATACGCAGTATTTT.

This chain links TRBV19 with TRBJ1-5; D ambiguous. Germline CDR1 LNHDA, CDR2 SQIVND (reference sequence). Trimming took off 5 bases at V and 4 bases at J, with 12 bases between the two ends. This CDR3 region has 14 residues. The CDR3 region is CASSLIQPNQPQHF. The CDR3 DNA is TGTGCCAGTAGTCTTATACAGCCAAATCAGCCCCAGCATTTT.